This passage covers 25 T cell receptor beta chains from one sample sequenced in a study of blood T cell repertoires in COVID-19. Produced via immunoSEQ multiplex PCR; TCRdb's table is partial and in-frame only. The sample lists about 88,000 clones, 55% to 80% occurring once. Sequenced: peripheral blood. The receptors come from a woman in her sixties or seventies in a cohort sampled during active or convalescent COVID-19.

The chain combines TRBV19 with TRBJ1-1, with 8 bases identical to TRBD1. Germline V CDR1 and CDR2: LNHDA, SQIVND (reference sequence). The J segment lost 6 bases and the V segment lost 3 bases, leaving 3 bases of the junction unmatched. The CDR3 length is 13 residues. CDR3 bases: TGTGCCAGTAGTATCCAGGGGGCGTCTGAAGCTTTCTTT. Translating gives CASSIQGASEAFF. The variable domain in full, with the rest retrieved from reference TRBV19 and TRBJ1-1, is DGGITQSPKYLFRKEGQNVTLSCEQNLNHDAMYWYRQDPGQGLRLIYYSQIVNDFQKGDIAEGYSVSREKKESFPLTVTSAQKNPTAFYLCASSIQGASEAFFGQGTRLTVV.

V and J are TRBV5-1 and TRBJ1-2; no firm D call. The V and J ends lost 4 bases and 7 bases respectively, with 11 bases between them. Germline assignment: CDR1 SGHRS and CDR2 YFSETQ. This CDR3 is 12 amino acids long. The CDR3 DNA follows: TGCGCCAGCAGCCCTTCAGCGGCTGGCTACACCTTC. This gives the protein CASSPSAAGYTF.

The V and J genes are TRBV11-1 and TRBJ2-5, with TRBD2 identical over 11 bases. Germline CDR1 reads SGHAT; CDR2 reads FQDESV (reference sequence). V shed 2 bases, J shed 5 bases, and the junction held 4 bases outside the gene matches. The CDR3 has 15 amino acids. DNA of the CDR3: TGTGCCAGCAGCTTAACTAGCGGGGGCGGGGAGACCCAGTACTTC. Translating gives CASSLTSGGGETQYF.

The CDR3 coding sequence is TGTGCCAGCAGCTTTCTCGCGGGTACTAGCACAGATACGCAGTATTTT. Its translation is CASSFLAGTSTDTQYF. The rearrangement joins TRBV7-3 to TRBJ2-3; D perhaps matches TRBD2 (5 bases). V lost 3 bases, J lost 0 bases, and 13 bases lay in between. Germline loops: CDR1 SGHTA, CDR2 FQGTGA. This CDR3 contains 16 residues.

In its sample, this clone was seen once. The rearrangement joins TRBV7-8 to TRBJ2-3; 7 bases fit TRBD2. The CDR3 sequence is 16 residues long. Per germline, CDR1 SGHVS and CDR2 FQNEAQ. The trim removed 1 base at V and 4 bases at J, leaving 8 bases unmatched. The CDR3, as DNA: TGTGCCAGCAGCTTAGTTCCAGCGGGGAGGGCAGATACGCAGTATTTT. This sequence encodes CASSLVPAGRADTQYF. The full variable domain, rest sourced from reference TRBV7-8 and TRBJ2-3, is GAGVSQSPRYKVAKRGQDVALRCDPISGHVSLFWYQQALGQGPEFLTYFQNEAQLDKSGLPSDRFFAERPEGSVSTLKIQRTQQEDSAVYLCASSLVPAGRADTQYFGPGTRLTVL.

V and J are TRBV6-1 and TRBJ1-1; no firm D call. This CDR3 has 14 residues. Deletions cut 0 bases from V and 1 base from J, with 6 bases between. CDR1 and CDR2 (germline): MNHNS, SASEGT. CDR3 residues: CASSEARQNTEAFF. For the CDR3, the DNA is TGTGCCAGCAGTGAAGCGAGACAGAACACTGAAGCTTTCTTT.

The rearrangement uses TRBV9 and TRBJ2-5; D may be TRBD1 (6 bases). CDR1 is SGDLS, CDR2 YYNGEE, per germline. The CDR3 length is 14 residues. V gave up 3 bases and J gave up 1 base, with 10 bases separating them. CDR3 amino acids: CASSEGVTQETQYF. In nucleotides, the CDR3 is TGTGCCAGCAGCGAGGGGGTAACCCAAGAGACCCAGTACTTC. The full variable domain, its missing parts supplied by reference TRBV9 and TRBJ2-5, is DSGVTQTPKHLITATGQRVTLRCSPRSGDLSVYWYQQSLDQGLQFLIQYYNGEERAKGNILERFSAQQFPDLHSELNLSSLELGDSALYFCASSEGVTQETQYFGPGTRLLVL.

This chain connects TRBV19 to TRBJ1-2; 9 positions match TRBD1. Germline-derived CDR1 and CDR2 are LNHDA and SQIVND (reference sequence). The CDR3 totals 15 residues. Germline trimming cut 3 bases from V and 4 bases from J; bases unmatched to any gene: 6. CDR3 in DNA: TGTGCCAGTAGTATCCCTGGACAGGGGATCTATGGCTACACCTTC. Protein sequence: CASSIPGQGIYGYTF.

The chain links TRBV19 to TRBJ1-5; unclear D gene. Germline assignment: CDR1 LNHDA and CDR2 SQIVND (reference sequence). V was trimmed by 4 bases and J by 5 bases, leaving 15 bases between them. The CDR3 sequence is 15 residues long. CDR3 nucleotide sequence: TGTGCCAGTAGTACCCGGGTCCACGGAGATCAGCCCCAGCATTTT. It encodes CASSTRVHGDQPQHF.

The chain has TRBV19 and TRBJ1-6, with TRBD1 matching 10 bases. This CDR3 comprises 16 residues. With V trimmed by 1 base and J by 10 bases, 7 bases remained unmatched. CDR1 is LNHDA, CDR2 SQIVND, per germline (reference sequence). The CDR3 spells CASSIGSTGGMSPLHF. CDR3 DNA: TGTGCCAGTAGTATAGGGTCGACAGGGGGCATGTCACCCCTCCACTTT.

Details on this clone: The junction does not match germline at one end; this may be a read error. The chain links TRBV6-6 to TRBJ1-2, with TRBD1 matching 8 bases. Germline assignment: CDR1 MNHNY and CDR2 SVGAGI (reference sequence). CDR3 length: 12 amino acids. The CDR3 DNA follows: TGTGCCAGCAGTTACTCCGCAGGGGGCCTGGGCTTC. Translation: CASSYSAGGLGF.

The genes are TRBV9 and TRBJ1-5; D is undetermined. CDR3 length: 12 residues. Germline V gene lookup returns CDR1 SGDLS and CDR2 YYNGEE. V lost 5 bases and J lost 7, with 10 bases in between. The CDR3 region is CASSLGHQPQHF. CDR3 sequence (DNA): TGTGCCAGCAGTCTGGGCCACCAGCCCCAGCATTTT.

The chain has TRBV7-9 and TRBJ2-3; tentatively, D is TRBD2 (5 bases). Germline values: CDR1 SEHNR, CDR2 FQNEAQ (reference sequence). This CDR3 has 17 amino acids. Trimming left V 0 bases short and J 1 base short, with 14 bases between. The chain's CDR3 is CASSLARLASRTDTQYF. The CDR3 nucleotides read TGTGCCAGCAGCTTAGCGCGTCTAGCATCTCGCACAGATACGCAGTATTTT.

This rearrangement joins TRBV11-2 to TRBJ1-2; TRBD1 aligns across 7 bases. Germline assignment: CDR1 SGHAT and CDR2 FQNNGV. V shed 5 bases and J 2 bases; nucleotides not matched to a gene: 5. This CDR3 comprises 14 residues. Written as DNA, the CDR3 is TGTGCCAGCAGCACCTTGACAGGGAACTATGGCTACACCTTC. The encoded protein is CASSTLTGNYGYTF.

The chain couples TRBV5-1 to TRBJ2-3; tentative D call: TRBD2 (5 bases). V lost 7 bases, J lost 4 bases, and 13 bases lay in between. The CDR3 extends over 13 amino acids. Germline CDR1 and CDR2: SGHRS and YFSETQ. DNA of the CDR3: TGCGCCAGCCGCTCGGGCGGGCCAGATACGCAGTATTTT. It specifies CASRSGGPDTQYF.

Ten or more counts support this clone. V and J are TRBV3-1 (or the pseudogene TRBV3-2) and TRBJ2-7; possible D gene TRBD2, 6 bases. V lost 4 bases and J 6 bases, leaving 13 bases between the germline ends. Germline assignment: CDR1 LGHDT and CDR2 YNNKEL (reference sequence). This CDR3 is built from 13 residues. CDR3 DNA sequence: TGTGCCAGCAGCCCTGCGGTGGGGGGCGAGCAGTACTTC. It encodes CASSPAVGGEQYF.

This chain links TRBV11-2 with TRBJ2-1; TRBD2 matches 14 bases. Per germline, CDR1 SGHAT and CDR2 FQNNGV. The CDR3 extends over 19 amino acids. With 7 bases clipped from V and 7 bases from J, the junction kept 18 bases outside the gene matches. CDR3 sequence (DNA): TGTGCCAGCACCAGCAGGACTAGCGGGGGGCCCCGGGTCAGGAATGAGCAGTTCTTC. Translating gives CASTSRTSGGPRVRNEQFF.

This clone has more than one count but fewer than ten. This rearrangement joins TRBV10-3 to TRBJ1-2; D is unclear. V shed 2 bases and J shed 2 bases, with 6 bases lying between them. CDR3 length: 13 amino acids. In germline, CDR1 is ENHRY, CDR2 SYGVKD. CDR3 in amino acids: CAISEVLNYGYTF. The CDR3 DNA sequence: TGTGCCATCAGTGAGGTACTGAACTATGGCTACACCTTC.

The CDR3 region is CASSLLAGAYEQYF. In nucleotides, the CDR3 is TGCGCCAGCAGCTTACTAGCGGGGGCCTACGAGCAGTACTTC. The gene calls are TRBV5-1 and TRBJ2-7, with 11 bases aligning to TRBD2. The CDR3 totals 14 residues. The germline gives CDR1 SGHRS, CDR2 YFSETQ. After removal of 2 bases from V and 2 bases from J, the junction contained 0 bases not matched to a gene.

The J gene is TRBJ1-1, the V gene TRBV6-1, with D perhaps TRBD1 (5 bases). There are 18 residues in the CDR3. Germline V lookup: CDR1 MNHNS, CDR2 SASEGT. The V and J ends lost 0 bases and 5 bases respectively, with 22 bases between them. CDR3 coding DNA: TGTGCCAGCAGTGAAGCGTTTCTGGGGCCCCCATTACAGACTGAAGCTTTCTTT. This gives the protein CASSEAFLGPPLQTEAFF.

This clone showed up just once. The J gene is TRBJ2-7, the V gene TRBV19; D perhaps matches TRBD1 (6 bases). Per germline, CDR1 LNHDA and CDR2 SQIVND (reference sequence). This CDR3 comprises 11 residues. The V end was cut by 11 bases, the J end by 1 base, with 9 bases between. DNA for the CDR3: TGTGCCGGGGACACATCCTACGAGCAGTACTTC. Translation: CAGDTSYEQYF.

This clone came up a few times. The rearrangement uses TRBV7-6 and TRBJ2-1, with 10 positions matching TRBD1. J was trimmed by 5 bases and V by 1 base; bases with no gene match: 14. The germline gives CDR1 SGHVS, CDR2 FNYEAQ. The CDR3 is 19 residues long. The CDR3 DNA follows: TGTGCCAGCAGCTTAGAAAGACAGGGGGCGAAAACGTACAACAATGAGCAGTTCTTC. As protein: CASSLERQGAKTYNNEQFF. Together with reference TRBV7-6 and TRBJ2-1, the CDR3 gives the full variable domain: GAGVSQSPRYKVTKRGQDVALRCDPISGHVSLYWYRQALGQGPEFLTYFNYEAQQDKSGLPNDRFSAERPEGSISTLTIQRTEQRDSAMYRCASSLERQGAKTYNNEQFFGPGTRLTVL.

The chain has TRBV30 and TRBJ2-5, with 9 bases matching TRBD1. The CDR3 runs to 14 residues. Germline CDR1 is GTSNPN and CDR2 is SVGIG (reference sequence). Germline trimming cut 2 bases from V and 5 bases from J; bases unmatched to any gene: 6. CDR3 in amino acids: CAWSQGQGLETQYF. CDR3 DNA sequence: TGTGCCTGGAGTCAGGGACAGGGTTTGGAGACCCAGTACTTC.

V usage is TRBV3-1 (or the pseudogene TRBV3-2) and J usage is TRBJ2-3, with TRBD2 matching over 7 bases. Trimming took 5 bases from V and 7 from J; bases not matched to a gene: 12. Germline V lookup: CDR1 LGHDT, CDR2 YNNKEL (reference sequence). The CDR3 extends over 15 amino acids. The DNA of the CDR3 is TGTGCCAGCAGCGTGGGGCGGGGGTATTATAATACGCAGTATTTT. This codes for CASSVGRGYYNTQYF.

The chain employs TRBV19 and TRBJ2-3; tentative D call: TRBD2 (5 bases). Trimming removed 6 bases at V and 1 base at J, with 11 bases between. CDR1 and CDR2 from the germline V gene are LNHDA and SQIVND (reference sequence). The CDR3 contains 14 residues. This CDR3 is CASRRAPRTDTQYF. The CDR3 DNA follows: TGTGCCAGTAGGAGGGCTCCTCGCACAGATACGCAGTATTTT.